One sample yielded the 22 T cell receptor beta chains listed below, sequenced in a study of T cells after yellow fever vaccination (dated by TCRdb to the late 2010s). This specimen's treatment or condition label, interpreted: live attenuated yellow fever vaccine strain. The library was generated by 5' RACE. The reads were generated on an Illumina HiSeq 2500. The raw public reads went through TCRdb reprocessing: fastp at Q25, MiXCR clone calling, in-frame beta chains kept. Every distinct CDR3 protein forms one entry, paired with its most common genes and DNA. In this sample the table shows hundreds of thousands of distinct CDR3 sequences, around an eighth of which occur a single time. The leading ten clones occupy about 14% of the sample. The source material was PBMCs, sampled on the day of the yellow fever booster vaccination. The receptors come from a man under 40 who received the YFV17D yellow fever vaccine.

This clonotype was counted only a few times. The chain combines TRBV20-1 with TRBJ2-3; 9 positions agree with TRBD1. The CDR3 is 14 amino acids. Germline-derived CDR1 and CDR2 are DFQATT and SNEGSKA (reference sequence). After removal of 6 bases from V and 4 bases from J, the junction contained 8 bases not matched to a gene. In DNA form, the CDR3 reads TGCAGTGCAGAGTCGGGACAGGGTCCAGATACGCAGTATTTT. It encodes CSAESGQGPDTQYF.

CDR3 loop: CASSLNALNTQYF. The CDR3 nucleotides read TGTGCCAGCAGTTTAAACGCGCTAAATACGCAGTATTTT. The rearrangement links TRBV12-3 or TRBV12-4 to TRBJ2-3; no clear D gene. V was trimmed by 2 bases and J by 7 bases, leaving 10 bases between them. The CDR3 consists of 13 residues.

This clonotype was observed a few times. The chain employs TRBV20-1 and TRBJ2-7, with D perhaps matching TRBD2 (6 bases). With 4 bases removed from V and 3 bases from J, the gap between germline ends came to 13 bases. Looked up from germline, CDR1 is DFQATT and CDR2 is SNEGSKA (reference sequence). CDR3 length: 13 amino acids. CDR3 amino acids: CSAKSGQNYEQYF. In DNA form, the CDR3 reads TGCAGTGCTAAAAGCGGGCAGAACTACGAGCAGTACTTC.

This clonotype has just a few counts. J is TRBJ2-7 and V is TRBV4-2; possibly TRBD2 for D (6 bases). The V end lost 3 bases, the J end lost 0 bases, and 15 bases lay between the germline ends. This CDR3 is built from 16 residues. Germline CDR1 is LGHNA and CDR2 is YNFKEQ. Here the CDR3 DNA reads TGTGCCAGCAGCCAGTCGTCGGGAGCGCTCTCCTACGAGCAGTACTTC. Its protein is CASSQSSGALSYEQYF.

J is TRBJ2-3 and V is TRBV12-3 or TRBV12-4; D is possibly TRBD1 (5 bases). V lost 4 bases and J lost 0, with 17 bases in between. The CDR3 has 17 amino acids. Written as DNA, the CDR3 is TGTGCCAGCAGTTGGTCCAGGGTCTCCTCTAGCACAGATACGCAGTATTTT. Translated, it gives CASSWSRVSSSTDTQYF.

V usage is TRBV20-1 and J usage is TRBJ2-1; TRBD2 matches 12 bases. Germline CDR1 DFQATT, CDR2 SNEGSKA (reference sequence). J gave up 8 bases and V 3 bases, and 5 bases lay outside the gene matches. This CDR3 is built from 14 residues. The CDR3 here is CSASASGRGYEQFF. CDR3 bases: TGCAGTGCTAGCGCTAGCGGGAGGGGCTATGAGCAGTTCTTC.

This sequence joins TRBV20-1 and TRBJ2-1; a possible D gene is TRBD2 (6 bases). This CDR3 region has 15 residues. The ends were cut back, 5 bases at V and 1 base at J, with 15 bases in the middle. In germline, CDR1 is DFQATT, CDR2 SNEGSKA (reference sequence). CDR3 DNA: TGCAGTGCTGTAGCCGGGAGAGAATCCTACAATGAGCAGTTCTTC. Amino acid sequence: CSAVAGRESYNEQFF.

This chain uses TRBV18 with TRBJ1-4; D remains ambiguous. Per the germline V gene, CDR1 is KGHSH and CDR2 is LQKENI. This CDR3 is 15 amino acids long. V dropped 2 bases and J dropped 8 bases, with 15 bases sitting between them. CDR3 sequence: CASSPSGIILEKLFF. CDR3 DNA sequence: TGTGCCAGCTCACCATCCGGGATCATTCTGGAAAAACTGTTTTTT.

The chain joins TRBV6-5 to TRBJ1-1; no clear D gene. CDR3 length equals 16 residues. CDR1 and CDR2 (germline): MNHEY, SVGAGI. Trimming pared 3 bases from V and 0 bases from J, leaving 14 bases between. In DNA, the CDR3 is TGTGCCAGCAGTTATGATTCACGGATGATGAACACTGAAGCTTTCTTT. Residues: CASSYDSRMMNTEAFF.

This clonotype occurred a few times. V is TRBV28 and J is TRBJ2-3, with D perhaps matching TRBD2 (6 bases). The CDR3 has 14 residues. The ends were cut back, 6 bases at V and 0 bases at J, with 10 bases in the middle. CDR1 and CDR2 from the germline V gene are MDHEN and SYDVKM. The CDR3 sequence: CASREAGSTDTQYF. For the CDR3, the DNA is TGTGCCAGCAGGGAAGCGGGCAGCACAGATACGCAGTATTTT.

The chain carries TRBV5-4 and TRBJ2-5; maybe TRBD2 (5 bases). CDR1 is SGHNT and CDR2 is YYREEE in the germline V gene (reference sequence). The germline V and J ends were trimmed by 4 bases and 7 bases, with 11 bases remaining between them. The CDR3 is 12 residues long. The CDR3 is CASSTGAGTQYF. The CDR3 DNA is TGTGCCAGCAGCACTGGCGCGGGGACCCAGTACTTC.

The chain has TRBV7-2 and TRBJ1-2; 7 nucleotides align to TRBD1. CDR1 is SGHTA and CDR2 is FQGNSA in the germline V gene. CDR3 length equals 16 residues. Trimming removed 1 base from V and 6 bases from J; junction bases left unmatched: 11. Here the CDR3 reads CASSLEVTGMSDGYTF. CDR3 bases: TGTGCCAGCAGCTTAGAAGTGACAGGGATGTCTGATGGCTACACCTTC.

The chain has TRBV24-1 and TRBJ2-3; 7 bases map to TRBD2. Per germline, CDR1 KGHDR and CDR2 SFDVKD. With V trimmed by 2 bases and J by 2 bases, 9 bases remained unmatched. The CDR3 length is 17 residues. The CDR3, as DNA: TGTGCCACCAGTGATTCCCCCGATAGCGGGTCCACAGATACGCAGTATTTT. Protein sequence: CATSDSPDSGSTDTQYF.

V is TRBV6-5 and J is TRBJ1-3, with 8 nucleotides matching TRBD1. Germline lookup yields CDR1 MNHEY and CDR2 SVGAGI. The V gene end was trimmed by 3 bases and the J gene end by 9 bases; junction bases not matched to a gene: 7. The CDR3 extends over 14 amino acids. The CDR3 sequence: CASSYGQGEATIYF. In DNA, the CDR3 is TGTGCCAGCAGTTATGGACAGGGAGAAGCCACCATATATTTT.

There are a few counts of this clonotype. V is TRBV10-3 and J is TRBJ2-4; 10 positions match TRBD1. V shed 6 bases and J 2 bases; nucleotides not matched to a gene: 16. Per germline, CDR1 ENHRY and CDR2 SYGVKD. The CDR3 covers 19 residues. The CDR3 here is CAISAGTGVRSGTKNIQYF. CDR3 nucleotides: TGTGCCATCAGCGCTGGGACAGGGGTACGAAGTGGGACCAAAAACATTCAGTACTTC.

This clonotype has a handful of counts. The genes are TRBV28 and TRBJ2-1; D may be TRBD1 (5 bases). V lost 5 bases and J 8 bases, leaving 13 bases between the germline ends. The germline CDR1 and CDR2 sequences are MDHEN and SYDVKM. CDR3 length equals 13 residues. The CDR3 DNA reads as TGTGCCAGCAGTCAACAGGTCGCGGATGAGCAGTTCTTC. It translates to CASSQQVADEQFF.

This chain joins TRBV6-5 and TRBJ1-6, with a weak D call TRBD1 (5 bases). Trimming removed 0 bases at V and 12 bases at J, with 18 bases between. Germline V gene sequence: CDR1 MNHEY, CDR2 SVGAGI. The CDR3 totals 16 residues. The CDR3 sequence is CASSYSVGGLQGPLHF. The CDR3 coding sequence is TGTGCCAGCAGTTACTCTGTCGGAGGCCTCCAGGGACCCCTCCACTTT.

This clonotype was counted a few times. The CDR3 loop reads CASSPRGLAGNYEQYF. CDR3 bases: TGTGCCAGCTCACCCCGGGGACTAGCGGGCAACTACGAGCAGTACTTC. The rearrangement links TRBV18 to TRBJ2-7; TRBD2 aligns across 12 bases. CDR1 KGHSH and CDR2 LQKENI come from the germline V gene. Trimming at V came to 3 bases and at J to 3 bases, leaving 6 bases not matched to a gene. The CDR3 consists of 16 residues.

The V call is TRBV6-2 or TRBV6-3, the J call TRBJ2-2, with 7 positions matching TRBD2. Germline V gene lookup returns CDR1 MNHEY and CDR2 SVGEGT. V was clipped by 4 bases and J by 0 bases; unmatched bases: 5. The CDR3 length is 16 residues. The CDR3 coding sequence is TGTGCCAGCAGTTCCTTTGGACTAGCGAACACCGGGGAGCTGTTTTTT. It translates to CASSSFGLANTGELFF.

In this sample, this clonotype turned up many times. The rearrangement uses TRBV5-1 and TRBJ2-1; D unclear. Germline loops: CDR1 SGHRS, CDR2 YFSETQ. Trimming pared 4 bases from V and 5 bases from J, leaving 7 bases between. The CDR3 consists of 12 residues. The CDR3 bases are TGCGCCAGCAGCAACCCGGACAATGAGCAGTTCTTC. This encodes CASSNPDNEQFF. Full variable domain (remainder filled in from reference TRBV5-1 and TRBJ2-1): KAGVTQTPRYLIKTRGQQVTLSCSPISGHRSVSWYQQTPGQGLQFLFEYFSETQRNKGNFPGRFSGRQFSNSRSEMNVSTLELGDSALYLCASSNPDNEQFFGPGTRLTVL.

This clonotype was detected only a few times. This chain links TRBV29-1 with TRBJ1-2; D gene ambiguous. Trimming took off 2 bases at V and 4 bases at J, with 11 bases between the two ends. CDR3 length: 13 amino acids. Per germline, CDR1 SQVTM and CDR2 ANQGSEA. The CDR3 is CSVEITDSYGYTF. The CDR3 DNA follows: TGCAGCGTTGAAATTACAGATTCCTATGGCTACACCTTC.

The table lists this clonotype with a few counts. The genes are TRBV7-9 and TRBJ2-7; D is undetermined. Germline lookup yields CDR1 SEHNR and CDR2 FQNEAQ (reference sequence). V lost 4 bases and J 0 bases, leaving 19 bases between the germline ends. This CDR3 comprises 17 residues. CDR3 nucleotides: TGTGCCAGCAGCTCTCCCCGAACGGGCCCTTCCTCCTACGAGCAGTACTTC. As protein: CASSSPRTGPSSYEQYF.